These 32 T cell receptor beta chains share one sample of origin, sequenced in a study of T cell changes during pregnancy in multiple sclerosis. Method: immunoSEQ multiplex PCR; TCRdb's copy keeps in-frame clones and lacks some. The sample gives some 100,000 clones, 90% to 95% of which show up once; 0.9% is in the top ten. Sample: peripheral blood, taken before pregnancy. The source of these receptors is a female donor with multiple sclerosis, enrolled in a pregnancy study.

The rearrangement joins TRBV11-2 to TRBJ1-1; TRBD1 might be the D (5 bases). CDR1 is SGHAT, CDR2 FQNNGV, per germline. This CDR3 is 16 amino acids long. Trimming left V 0 bases short and J 0 bases short, with 11 bases between. The CDR3 bases are TGTGCCAGCAGCTTAGATCTCGGAGGGGTGAACACTGAAGCTTTCTTT. Amino acids: CASSLDLGGVNTEAFF.

This clone appeared a few times. The chain has TRBV4-3 and TRBJ2-5; D not resolved. V lost 0 bases and J lost 4, with 9 bases in between. The CDR3 has 14 amino acids. Germline CDR1 reads LGHNA; CDR2 reads YSLEER. In DNA, the CDR3 is TGCGCCAGCAGCCAAGACAGGTTAAGAGAGACCCAGTACTTC. This encodes CASSQDRLRETQYF.

The CDR3 bases are TGCGCCAGCAGCCGGGCTAGCGGGGGTTACGGTGAGCAGTTCTTC. Translated, it gives CASSRASGGYGEQFF. V gene TRBV5-1 combines with J gene TRBJ2-1, with 10 bases lining up with TRBD2. The CDR3 extends over 15 amino acids. J gave up 9 bases and V 4 bases, and 10 bases lay outside the gene matches. In germline, CDR1 is SGHRS, CDR2 YFSETQ.

This chain uses TRBV6-7 with TRBJ2-7; a weak D match, TRBD1 (6 bases). TRBV6-7 is flagged as an ORF with uncertain function. The germline V and J ends were trimmed by 11 bases and 4 bases, with 18 bases remaining between them. This CDR3 has 13 amino acids. The CDR3 coding sequence is TGTGCCCTAGATCCAGGGGTATTTTACGAGCAGTACTTC. Protein sequence: CALDPGVFYEQYF.

V gene TRBV5-1 combines with J gene TRBJ2-7; D is uncertain. Germline assignment: CDR1 SGHRS and CDR2 YFSETQ. V gave up 1 base and J gave up 3 bases, with 8 bases separating them. This CDR3 has 13 residues. The CDR3 bases are TGCGCCAGCAGCTTGTTCTCCAGCTACGAGCAGTACTTC. Encoded protein: CASSLFSSYEQYF.

V usage is TRBV28 and J usage is TRBJ2-1; 12 nucleotides match TRBD2. Germline loops: CDR1 MDHEN, CDR2 SYDVKM. The junction had 10 bases not matched to a gene; V was cut back by 10 bases and J by 9 bases. The CDR3 extends over 14 amino acids. The CDR3 region has the DNA TGTGCCACCTCGACTAGCGGGGGAGGTGGTGAGCAGTTCTTC. Translating it yields CATSTSGGGGEQFF.

The chain is built from TRBV15 and TRBJ1-1; D is possibly TRBD1 (6 bases). V dropped 5 bases and J dropped 1 base, with 8 bases sitting between them. The CDR3 is made up of 13 amino acids. The germline CDR1 and CDR2 sequences are LNHNV and YYDKDF (reference sequence). DNA for the CDR3: TGTGCCACCAGCGGGGGCCAGAACACTGAAGCTTTCTTT. Protein: CATSGGQNTEAFF.

The gene calls are TRBV4-2 and TRBJ2-1, with D unresolved. The germline V gene has CDR1 LGHNA and CDR2 YNFKEQ. The CDR3 extends over 14 amino acids. Trimming shortened V by 4 bases and J by 5 bases, and 12 bases separated the two germline ends. The CDR3 is CASSPHAGDNEQFF. CDR3 nucleotides: TGTGCCAGCAGCCCCCACGCCGGAGACAATGAGCAGTTCTTC.

V is TRBV5-1 and J is TRBJ2-3; unclear D gene. The CDR3 totals 14 residues. Germline assignment: CDR1 SGHRS and CDR2 YFSETQ. V lost 0 bases to trimming and J lost 2 bases, with 7 bases between them. CDR3 sequence: CASSLDPITDTQYF. The CDR3 region has the DNA TGCGCCAGCAGCTTGGACCCTATCACAGATACGCAGTATTTT.

V and J are TRBV5-1 and TRBJ1-2; 9 bases are shared with TRBD1. CDR1 and CDR2 (germline): SGHRS, YFSETQ. The CDR3 sequence is 16 residues long. V shed 2 bases and J 4 bases; nucleotides not matched to a gene: 9. The CDR3 sequence: CASSLLQGARGYGYTF. CDR3 DNA: TGCGCCAGCAGCTTATTACAGGGGGCGAGGGGCTATGGCTACACCTTC.

This rearrangement joins TRBV5-1 to TRBJ2-5; the D is unclear. Germline CDR1 SGHRS, CDR2 YFSETQ. The CDR3 loop spans 14 amino acids. V was cut by 4 bases and J by 5 bases, with 15 bases left in between. This CDR3 reads CASSPDDPGETQYF. CDR3 DNA sequence: TGCGCCAGCAGCCCAGACGATCCCGGGGAGACCCAGTACTTC.

The V call is TRBV7-9, the J call TRBJ2-7; TRBD2 might be the D (5 bases). Deletions cut 5 bases from V and 4 bases from J, with 15 bases between. Germline assignment: CDR1 SEHNR and CDR2 FQNEAQ (reference sequence). The CDR3 sequence is 14 residues long. CDR3 nucleotide sequence: TGTGCCAGCAGCCCGTCGGGGTCGGGATACGAGCAGTACTTC. Translating gives CASSPSGSGYEQYF.

The chain joins TRBV5-6 to TRBJ2-3, with 12 bases identical to TRBD2. Trimming removed 2 bases from V and 6 bases from J; junction bases left unmatched: 10. This CDR3 has 17 amino acids. Germline V gene lookup returns CDR1 SGHDT and CDR2 YYEEEE. The CDR3 sequence is CASSFLLAGGPGDTQYF. CDR3 sequence (DNA): TGTGCCAGCAGCTTCCTTCTAGCGGGAGGGCCGGGCGATACGCAGTATTTT.

The rearrangement joins TRBV29-1 to TRBJ2-2; 7 bases align to TRBD2. Germline V gene sequence: CDR1 SQVTM, CDR2 ANQGSEA. The CDR3 runs to 18 residues. V gave up 6 bases and J gave up 0 bases; unmatched junction bases: 16. The CDR3 here is CSVKTSATLLSNTGELFF. In DNA, the CDR3 is TGCAGCGTCAAAACTAGCGCCACCCTACTGTCGAACACCGGGGAGCTGTTTTTT.

This clone was picked up one time. This chain connects TRBV27 to TRBJ2-7; D possibly corresponds to TRBD1 (6 bases). Germline assignment: CDR1 MNHEY and CDR2 SMNVEV (reference sequence). The CDR3 contains 14 residues. The germline V and J ends were trimmed by 3 bases and 2 bases, with 11 bases remaining between them. CDR3 sequence reads: CASSFRGQTYEQYF. Written as DNA, the CDR3 is TGTGCCAGCAGTTTCAGAGGACAGACCTACGAGCAGTACTTC.

The chain employs TRBV7-9 and TRBJ2-5, with 12 bases aligning to TRBD2. J gave up 5 bases and V 5 bases, and 12 bases lay outside the gene matches. Germline lookup yields CDR1 SEHNR and CDR2 FQNEAQ (reference sequence). CDR3 length: 17 residues. This CDR3 reads CASSPSTSGRFGETQYF. The CDR3 nucleotides read TGTGCCAGCAGCCCCTCGACTAGCGGGAGATTCGGGGAGACCCAGTACTTC. The entire variable domain, with the rest obtained from reference TRBV7-9 and TRBJ2-5, is as follows: DTGVSQNPRHKITKRGQNVTFRCDPISEHNRLYWYRQTLGQGPEFLTYFQNEAQLEKSRLLSDRFSAERPKGSFSTLEIQRTEQGDSAMYLCASSPSTSGRFGETQYFGPGTRLLVL.

This chain joins TRBV7-7 and TRBJ2-2, with 7 bases matching TRBD1. Germline assignment: CDR1 SSHAT and CDR2 FNYEAQ (reference sequence). The CDR3 is 15 amino acids. V gave up 1 base and J gave up 2 bases; unmatched junction bases: 1. The CDR3 reads CASSLGDRNTGELFF. The DNA for the CDR3 is TGTGCCAGCAGCTTAGGGGACAGAAACACCGGGGAGCTGTTTTTT.

Here the CDR3 reads CASRGQLNTEAFF. The DNA for the CDR3 is TGTGCCAGCAGAGGACAGTTGAACACTGAAGCTTTCTTT. The rearrangement links TRBV27 to TRBJ1-1, with D maybe TRBD1 (6 bases). This CDR3 region has 13 residues. V was clipped by 6 bases and J by 0 bases, with 8 bases between them. CDR1 is MNHEY and CDR2 is SMNVEV in the germline V gene (reference sequence).

The chain couples TRBV11-2 to TRBJ2-1; D possibly corresponds to TRBD2 (6 bases). V lost 6 bases and J lost 8, with 23 bases in between. CDR1 and CDR2 (germline): SGHAT, FQNNGV. The CDR3 sequence is 16 residues long. This CDR3 reads CASRRGSSGSKDEQFF. The CDR3 DNA reads TGTGCCAGCAGACGGGGGTCTTCCGGGAGTAAGGATGAGCAGTTCTTC. The full variable domain, with the rest looked up from reference TRBV11-2 and TRBJ2-1, is EAGVAQSPRYKIIEKRQSVAFWCNPISGHATLYWYQQILGQGPKLLIQFQNNGVVDDSQLPKDRFSAERLKGVDSTLKIQPAKLEDSAVYLCASRRGSSGSKDEQFFGPGTRLTVL.

The genes are TRBV29-1 and TRBJ2-7; 12 bases align to TRBD1. This CDR3 has 15 amino acids. V lost 4 bases and J lost 3; bases outside the gene matches: 7. Looked up from germline, CDR1 is SQVTM and CDR2 is ANQGSEA. DNA for the CDR3: TGCAGCGTTGTTTTGGGGGACAGGGGGCTCTACGAGCAGTACTTC. Its protein is CSVVLGDRGLYEQYF.

J is TRBJ2-5 and V is TRBV9; D remains ambiguous. Germline V gene lookup returns CDR1 SGDLS and CDR2 YYNGEE. V shed 3 bases and J shed 4 bases, with 7 bases lying between them. CDR3 length: 12 residues. DNA for the CDR3: TGTGCCAGCAGCGCCCGAGGAGAGACCCAGTACTTC. This translates into CASSARGETQYF.

J is TRBJ2-7 and V is TRBV2; TRBD2 matches 12 bases. The ends lost 6 bases at V and 6 bases at J; junction bases unmatched: 6. CDR3 length: 14 amino acids. Germline V gives CDR1 SNHLY, CDR2 FYNNEI. Written as DNA, the CDR3 is TGTGCCAGCAGCCCGACTAGCGGGAGCCCCGAGCAGTACTTC. Translated: CASSPTSGSPEQYF.

CDR3 nucleotides: TGTGCCAGCAGCTTGTTCGGACTCACCGGGGAGCTGTTTTTT. Residues: CASSLFGLTGELFF. The V gene is TRBV5-8, the J gene TRBJ2-2; possibly TRBD2 for D (5 bases). CDR1 and CDR2 from the germline V gene are SGHTS and YDEGEE. The germline V and J ends were trimmed by 1 base and 4 bases, with 8 bases remaining between them. The CDR3 is 14 amino acids.

The chain combines TRBV5-6 with TRBJ1-2; tentatively, D is TRBD1 (6 bases). Per the germline V gene, CDR1 is SGHDT and CDR2 is YYEEEE. The V end lost 4 bases, the J end lost 2 bases, and 15 bases lay between the germline ends. This CDR3 spans 15 amino acids. The CDR3 reads CASSPVPGDNYGYTF. CDR3 sequence (DNA): TGTGCCAGCAGCCCAGTTCCAGGGGACAACTATGGCTACACCTTC.

The V gene is TRBV18, the J gene TRBJ2-3; 9 bases line up with TRBD2. The V and J ends lost 2 bases and 5 bases, in that order; junction bases with no gene match: 11. Germline V lookup: CDR1 KGHSH, CDR2 LQKENI. The CDR3 is 17 amino acids. Here the CDR3 DNA reads TGTGCCAGCTCACCAGTTCGAGGCGGGAGGGCCGAAGATACGCAGTATTTT. This encodes CASSPVRGGRAEDTQYF.

This chain joins TRBV9 and TRBJ2-2; 14 positions agree with TRBD2. CDR1 and CDR2 (germline): SGDLS, YYNGEE. With 3 bases clipped from V and 3 bases from J, the junction kept 16 bases outside the gene matches. The CDR3 is 21 amino acids. CDR3: CASSGRRLAGGPWGDTGELFF. CDR3 sequence (DNA): TGTGCCAGCAGCGGGAGGAGACTAGCGGGAGGGCCGTGGGGTGACACCGGGGAGCTGTTTTTT.

The gene calls are TRBV7-9 and TRBJ1-3, with 9 bases aligning to TRBD1. The CDR3 totals 15 residues. V lost 5 bases, J lost 6 bases, and 8 bases stayed unmatched. Germline V lookup: CDR1 SEHNR, CDR2 FQNEAQ (reference sequence). CDR3 bases: TGTGCCAGCAGCCCCCGACAGGGGGAGGCAAACACCATATATTTT. Its translation is CASSPRQGEANTIYF. The variable domain in full, completed from reference TRBV7-9 and TRBJ1-3, reads DTGVSQNPRHKITKRGQNVTFRCDPISEHNRLYWYRQTLGQGPEFLTYFQNEAQLEKSRLLSDRFSAERPKGSFSTLEIQRTEQGDSAMYLCASSPRQGEANTIYFGEGSWLTVV.

In its sample, this clone was seen once. The CDR3 loop is CASSLGPGGAETQYF. CDR3 sequence (DNA): TGTGCCAGCAGCTTGGGGCCAGGGGGCGCGGAGACCCAGTACTTC. V is TRBV5-6 and J is TRBJ2-5; TRBD1 matches at 8 bases. The germline V gene encodes CDR1 SGHDT and CDR2 YYEEEE. J lost 5 bases, V lost 0 bases, and 6 bases had no gene match. This CDR3 is 15 amino acids long.

This chain uses TRBV29-1 with TRBJ1-1, with D possibly matching TRBD1 (6 bases). CDR1 SQVTM and CDR2 ANQGSEA come from the germline V gene. Trimming took 7 bases from V and 4 from J, leaving 10 bases between them. The CDR3 extends over 11 amino acids. Here the CDR3 DNA reads TGCAGCGCGGGCAGGGGCACTGAAGCTTTCTTT. As protein: CSAGRGTEAFF.

V usage is TRBV5-1 and J usage is TRBJ1-2; D unclear. Germline V gene sequence: CDR1 SGHRS, CDR2 YFSETQ. The CDR3 consists of 14 residues. Trimming took off 3 bases at V and 7 bases at J, with 16 bases between the two ends. The CDR3 spells CASSSPGVTSGYTF. The CDR3 coding sequence is TGCGCCAGCAGCTCCCCCGGGGTCACCTCTGGCTACACCTTC. The full variable domain, in which reference TRBV5-1 and TRBJ1-2 provide the parts outside the CDR3, is KAGVTQTPRYLIKTRGQQVTLSCSPISGHRSVSWYQQTPGQGLQFLFEYFSETQRNKGNFPGRFSGRQFSNSRSEMNVSTLELGDSALYLCASSSPGVTSGYTFGSGTRLTVV.

Only one count was recorded for this clone. The chain carries TRBV28 and TRBJ1-4; D not certain. With 2 bases removed from V and 4 bases from J, the gap between germline ends came to 8 bases. Per germline, CDR1 MDHEN and CDR2 SYDVKM. The CDR3 extends over 14 amino acids. In nucleotides, the CDR3 is TGTGCCAGCAGTTTAAGGCAGGATAATGAAAAACTGTTTTTT. Its protein product is CASSLRQDNEKLFF.

This clone was observed once. J is TRBJ2-1 and V is TRBV7-9, with TRBD2 matching over 11 bases. The CDR3 extends over 15 amino acids. Germline CDR1 reads SEHNR; CDR2 reads FQNEAQ (reference sequence). V was pared by 5 bases and J by 4 bases, with 4 bases of the junction left unmatched. The DNA for the CDR3 is TGTGCCAGCAGCGCGGGGACTAGCGGATACAATGAGCAGTTCTTC. Its translation is CASSAGTSGYNEQFF.